This T cell receptor beta chain is drawn from a study of identical twins. General study points: Weaker excess twin sharing was observed in beta out-of-frame sequences. Twin sharing of out-of-frame TCR alpha was underestimated by models in monozygotic pairs.

Comment on this clonotype: Its antigen remains unidentified.

V was clipped by 4 bases and J by 5 bases, with 12 bases between them. CDR1 SGHNT and CDR2 YYREEE come from the germline V gene (reference sequence). The CDR3 is made up of 13 amino acids. Each cDNA held unique molecular identifiers, and template switching gave it a universal primer site. From the 5' RACE reads, TCRdb called clonotypes with MiXCR, one entry per CDR3 protein. The sample yields 450,000 or so distinct CDR3 sequences, less than 25% seen once. The same sample was also studied in work on T cells expressing NK-cell markers. As reported in that work: The study found these clonotypes also leading the CD3+CD56-NKG2C+ fraction in four donors.

This clonotype originated in a woman younger than 35 in good health. What was sequenced was CD4+ T cells sorted from blood. This rearrangement joins TRBV5-4 to TRBJ2-5, with D hard to call. The CDR3 here is CASSDGSRETQYF. CDR3 sequence (DNA): TGTGCCAGCAGCGACGGCTCAAGGGAGACCCAGTACTTC.